A single TCR beta chain is shown here with its context. Authors' processing steps: Counts of nucleated cells, estimated from reference gene primer amplification, were obtained. Sequencing used immunoSEQ multiplex PCR; TCRdb keeps in-frame clones, though not all of them. Clone size and V and J calls were adopted from that table, with D and trimming inferred from the DNA. The repertoire has 70,000 to 95,000 clones, around 85% of them found once; the top ten carry 12%. The data derive from a study of blood T cell repertoires in COVID-19. On the study more broadly: Acute and convalescent COVID-19 specimens originated in the United States, Italy and Spain. In each case, the material was cDNA or gDNA derived from T cells, B-cell-depleted T cells, or PBMCs.

The V and J ends lost 6 bases and 4 bases respectively, with 15 bases between them. Germline CDR1 SNHLY, CDR2 FYNNEI. There are 14 residues in the CDR3. Sequencing input: peripheral blood. The source of this sequence is an older woman with active or convalescent COVID-19. The V gene is TRBV2, the J gene TRBJ1-1, with D perhaps matching TRBD1 (6 bases). The chain's CDR3 is CASRVTGPATEAFF. CDR3 coding DNA: TGTGCCAGCAGAGTTACAGGGCCGGCCACTGAAGCTTTCTTT. The full variable domain, completed using reference TRBV2 and TRBJ1-1, is EPEVTQTPSHQVTQMGQEVILRCVPISNHLYFYWYRQILGQKVEFLVSFYNNEISEKSEIFDDQFSVERPDGSNFTLKIRSTKLEDSAMYFCASRVTGPATEAFFGQGTRLTVV.